What follows describes a single T cell receptor (beta chain). What it recognizes is unknown. The individuals who served as donors were healthy Caucasians living in Russia, aged about 6 to 100. The data derive from a study of blood T cells in healthy people across ages. Notes on the study in general: Diversity of TCR beta per million T cells declined in a roughly linear way with age.

With 7 bases removed from V and 9 bases from J, the gap between germline ends came to 22 bases. Germline CDR1 reads SGHAT; CDR2 reads FQNNGV. The CDR3 runs 15 residues. Combining a sample-barcoded 5' primer with a J-beta primer mix, a second PCR ran for roughly 6 to 12 cycles. Each cDNA molecule was tagged by a template-switch adaptor that had 12 random nucleotides. A minimum of 3 million CDR3-containing paired-end reads was obtained for each sample. TCRdb itself ran the 5' RACE reads through MiXCR, one entry per CDR3 protein. The sample yields over a million distinct CDR3 sequences, less than 50% seen once.

This TCR was recovered from a woman aged 60 to 75 in good health. The rearrangement links TRBV11-2 to TRBJ2-1; D might be TRBD2 (5 bases). The sequencing input was blood. The CDR3 nucleotides are TGTGCCAGCACCTGGGCGGGTACCAGTGGTGGTGAGCAGTTCTTC. Residues: CASTWAGTSGGEQFF.